Below, one T cell receptor beta chain is given with its context. This sample stems from a study of blood T cell repertoires in COVID-19. The wider study: Spain, Italy and the United States supplied samples that represented acute and convalescent COVID-19. T cells, B-cell-depleted T cells, or PBMCs supplied cDNA or gDNA.

Authors' processing steps: For nucleated cells, counts were estimated from reference gene primer amplification. Assay: immunoSEQ multiplex PCR; the TCRdb copy retains only in-frame clones and omits some. That table furnishes V, J and clone size, whereas the DNA furnished D and trimming. The data contain under 85,000 clones, 85% of them seen just once; the ten biggest clones take up around 3.2%. CDR3 size: 13 residues. V lost 0 bases and J lost 7, with 10 bases in between. CDR1 SGDLS and CDR2 YYNGEE come from the germline V gene. Material for sequencing was peripheral blood. This TCR derives from a man older than 75 with acute or convalescent COVID-19. The chain uses TRBV9 and TRBJ1-2; D is perhaps TRBD1 (5 bases). This chain's CDR3 is CASSVGGGGGYTF. CDR3 coding DNA: TGTGCCAGCAGCGTAGGCGGGGGAGGTGGCTACACCTTC.